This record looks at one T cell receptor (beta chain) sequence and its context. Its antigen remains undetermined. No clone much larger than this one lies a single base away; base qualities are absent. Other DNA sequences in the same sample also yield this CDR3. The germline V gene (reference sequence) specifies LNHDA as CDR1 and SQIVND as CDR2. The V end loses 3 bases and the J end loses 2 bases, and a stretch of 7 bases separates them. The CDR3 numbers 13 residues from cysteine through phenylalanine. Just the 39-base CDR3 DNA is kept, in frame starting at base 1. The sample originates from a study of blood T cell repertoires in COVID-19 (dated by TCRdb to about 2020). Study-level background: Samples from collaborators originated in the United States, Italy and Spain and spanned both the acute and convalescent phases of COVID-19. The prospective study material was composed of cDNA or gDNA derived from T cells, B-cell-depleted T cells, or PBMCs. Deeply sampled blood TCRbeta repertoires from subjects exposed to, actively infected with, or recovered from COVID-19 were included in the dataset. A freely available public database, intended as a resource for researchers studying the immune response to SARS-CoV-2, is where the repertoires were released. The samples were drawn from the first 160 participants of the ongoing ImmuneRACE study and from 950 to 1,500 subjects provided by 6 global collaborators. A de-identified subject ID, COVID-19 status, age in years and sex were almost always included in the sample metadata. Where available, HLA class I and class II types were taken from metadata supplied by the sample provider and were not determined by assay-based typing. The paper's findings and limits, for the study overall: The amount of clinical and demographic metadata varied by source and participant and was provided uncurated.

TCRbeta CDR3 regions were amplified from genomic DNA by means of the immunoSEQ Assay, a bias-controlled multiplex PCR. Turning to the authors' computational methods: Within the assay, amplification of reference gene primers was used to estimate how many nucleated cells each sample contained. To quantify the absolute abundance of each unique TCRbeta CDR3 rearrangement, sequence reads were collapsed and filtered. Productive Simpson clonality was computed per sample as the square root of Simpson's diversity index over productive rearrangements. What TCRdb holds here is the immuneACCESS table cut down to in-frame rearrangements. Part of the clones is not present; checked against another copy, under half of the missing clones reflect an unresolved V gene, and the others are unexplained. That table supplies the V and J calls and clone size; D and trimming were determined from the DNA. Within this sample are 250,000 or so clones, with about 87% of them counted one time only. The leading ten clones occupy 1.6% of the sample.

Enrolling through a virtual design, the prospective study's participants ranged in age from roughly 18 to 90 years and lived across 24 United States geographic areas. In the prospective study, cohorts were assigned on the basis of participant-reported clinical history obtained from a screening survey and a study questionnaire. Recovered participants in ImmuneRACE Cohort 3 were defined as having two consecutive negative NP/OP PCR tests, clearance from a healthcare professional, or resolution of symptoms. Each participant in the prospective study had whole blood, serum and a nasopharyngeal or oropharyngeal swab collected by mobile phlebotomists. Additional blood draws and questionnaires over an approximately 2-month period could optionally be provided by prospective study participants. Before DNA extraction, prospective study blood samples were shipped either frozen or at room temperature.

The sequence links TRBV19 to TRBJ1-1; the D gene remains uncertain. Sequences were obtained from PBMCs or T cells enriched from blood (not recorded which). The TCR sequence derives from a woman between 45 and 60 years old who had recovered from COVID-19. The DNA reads TGTGCCAGTAGTATTGGCGGTAACACTGAAGCTTTCTTT. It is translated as CASSIGGNTEAFF.